The 30 T cell receptor beta chains listed next were all sequenced from one sample in a study of control samples from healthy donors and cancer patients. Clones were read by immunoSEQ multiplex PCR, and TCRdb kept only the in-frame ones, dropping some. This table has some 41,000 clones, 87% appearing once. Material: PBMCs. Source of these receptors: a woman aged 55 to 70 with lung cancer.

V usage is TRBV19 and J usage is TRBJ1-4; tentatively, D is TRBD1 (6 bases). The germline V and J ends were trimmed by 10 bases and 3 bases, with 18 bases remaining between them. The CDR3 extends over 15 amino acids. Germline CDR1 LNHDA, CDR2 SQIVND (reference sequence). CDR3 coding DNA: TGTGCCACCTACCAAAAGAGGGGGTCTAATGAAAAACTGTTTTTT. This sequence encodes CATYQKRGSNEKLFF.

This sequence joins TRBV21-1 and TRBJ2-7; the table assigns TRBD2, which was not confirmed against the DNA. TRBV21-1 is recorded as a pseudogene. CDR3 length equals 15 residues. As DNA, the CDR3 is TGTGCCAGCAGCAGGACTCTTCACTACCACTCCGAGCAGTACTTC. It yields the protein CASSRTLHYHSEQYF.

The J gene is TRBJ2-2, the V gene TRBV9; a possible D gene is TRBD2 (5 bases). Germline assignment: CDR1 SGDLS and CDR2 YYNGEE. V lost 0 bases to trimming and J lost 4 bases, with 16 bases between them. This CDR3 spans 17 amino acids. The CDR3 DNA reads as TGTGCCAGCAGCGTAGGGAGTAGGCTAGCTGGCACCGGGGAGCTGTTTTTT. This encodes CASSVGSRLAGTGELFF.

The J gene is TRBJ1-4, the V gene TRBV4-2, with TRBD1 as a possible D gene (5 bases). The CDR3 spans 15 residues. The V end was cut by 5 bases, the J end by 4 bases, with 14 bases between. Germline V gene lookup returns CDR1 LGHNA and CDR2 YNFKEQ. The CDR3 DNA follows: TGTGCCAGCAGCACCCAAGGGGTCCTTAATGAAAAACTGTTTTTT. Encoded protein: CASSTQGVLNEKLFF.

The chain couples TRBV11-3 to TRBJ1-5; D unclear. With 2 bases removed from V and 0 bases from J, the gap between germline ends came to 2 bases. The V gene's germline CDR1 is SGHNT and CDR2 YENEEA. The CDR3 totals 13 residues. The CDR3 coding sequence is TGTGCCAGCAGCTTAAGTAGCAATCAGCCCCAGCATTTT. This gives the protein CASSLSSNQPQHF.

CDR3 DNA: TGCAGTGCTAGTGGGTCGGCCTTGAACACTGAAGCTTTCTTT. As protein: CSASGSALNTEAFF. V and J are TRBV20-1 and TRBJ1-1; D gene unclear. The CDR3 is 14 residues long. Trimming left V 3 bases short and J 0 bases short, with 11 bases between. CDR1 and CDR2 (germline): DFQATT, SNEGSKA (reference sequence).

The J gene is TRBJ2-1, the V gene TRBV18; 7 bases agree with TRBD2. The V gene end was trimmed by 1 base and the J gene end by 5 bases; junction bases not matched to a gene: 8. Germline V gene sequence: CDR1 KGHSH, CDR2 LQKENI. The CDR3 is made up of 16 amino acids. For the CDR3, the DNA is TGTGCCAGCTCACCACGTAGATCGGGAGGTGACAATGAGCAGTTCTTC. It specifies CASSPRRSGGDNEQFF.

The chain combines TRBV5-1 with TRBJ1-2; the D gene is possibly TRBD1 (5 bases). The CDR3 has 13 residues. Germline loops: CDR1 SGHRS, CDR2 YFSETQ. Here the CDR3 reads CPRSPGGGYGYTF. For the CDR3, the DNA is TGCCCCCGCAGCCCCGGGGGGGGGTATGGCTACACCTTC.

The chain joins TRBV11-1 to TRBJ2-5; D call uncertain. Germline V CDR1 and CDR2: SGHAT, FQDESV (reference sequence). The CDR3 consists of 13 residues. Trimming removed 3 bases at V and 4 bases at J, with 9 bases between. The CDR3 spells CASSFDTVETQYF. The CDR3 coding sequence is TGTGCCAGCAGCTTCGACACAGTAGAGACCCAGTACTTC.

The chain has TRBV4-3 and TRBJ1-6; no definite D call. Between the trimmed V and J ends, which lost 0 bases and 10 bases, there was a span of 7 bases. The CDR3 covers 13 residues. Germline CDR1 reads LGHNA; CDR2 reads YSLEER. For the CDR3, the DNA is TGCGCCAGCAGCCAAGATTTGAGCTCACCCCTCCACTTT. The encoded protein is CASSQDLSSPLHF.

The rearrangement joins TRBV6-5 to TRBJ1-2; 7 bases agree with TRBD1. The trim removed 6 bases at V and 4 bases at J, leaving 5 bases unmatched. Germline V CDR1 and CDR2: MNHEY, SVGAGI. The CDR3 covers 13 residues. CDR3 region: CASRLTGSYGYTF. CDR3 DNA: TGTGCCAGCAGATTGACAGGGAGCTATGGCTACACCTTC.

The J gene is TRBJ1-2, the V gene TRBV2; D perhaps matches TRBD1 (6 bases). Germline-derived CDR1 and CDR2 are SNHLY and FYNNEI. CDR3 length: 11 amino acids. V was cut by 5 bases and J by 6 bases, with 7 bases left in between. The CDR3 DNA reads TGTGCCAGCAGTTCAGGGGATGGCTACACCTTC. Its translation is CASSSGDGYTF.

The chain carries TRBV3-1 (or the pseudogene TRBV3-2) and TRBJ2-3; D unclear. V gave up 2 bases and J gave up 6 bases, with 12 bases separating them. The CDR3 covers 14 residues. Germline V gives CDR1 LGHDT, CDR2 YNNKEL (reference sequence). The CDR3 bases are TGTGCCAGCAGCCAAAGAGCCTCCGGGGATACGCAGTATTTT. Protein product: CASSQRASGDTQYF.

The gene calls are TRBV4-2 and TRBJ2-1; D is unclear. The V gene lost 0 bases and the J gene lost 1 base, with 1 base spanning the gap. Germline CDR1 and CDR2: LGHNA and YNFKEQ. The CDR3 contains 13 residues. The chain's CDR3 is CASSQESYNEQFF. Here the CDR3 DNA reads TGTGCCAGCAGCCAAGAATCCTACAATGAGCAGTTCTTC.

This chain uses TRBV27 with TRBJ2-1, with TRBD1 matching over 9 bases. The CDR3 runs 15 residues. V shed 8 bases, J shed 8 bases, and the junction held 13 bases outside the gene matches. Germline-derived CDR1 and CDR2 are MNHEY and SMNVEV (reference sequence). The CDR3 region is CASVRTGTGIDEQFF. The DNA for the CDR3 is TGTGCCAGCGTTCGAACCGGGACAGGGATCGATGAGCAGTTCTTC.

This clone has only one observation. The chain links TRBV6-5 to TRBJ1-2; D gene unclear. Germline lookup yields CDR1 MNHEY and CDR2 SVGAGI. This CDR3 is 15 amino acids long. V lost 1 base and J 3 bases, leaving 12 bases between the germline ends. The CDR3 sequence is CASSYWRGTDYGYTF. In nucleotides, the CDR3 is TGTGCCAGCAGTTACTGGCGGGGAACGGACTATGGCTACACCTTC.

The J gene is TRBJ2-1, the V gene TRBV5-1; 10 nucleotides agree with TRBD1. This CDR3 is 15 amino acids long. The J segment lost 6 bases and the V segment lost 4 bases, leaving 7 bases of the junction unmatched. Germline V gene data show CDR1 as SGHRS and CDR2 as YFSETQ. CDR3 in DNA: TGCGCCAGCAGCCCCGGGACAGGGGCGTCCAATGAGCAGTTCTTC. It translates to CASSPGTGASNEQFF.

The chain uses TRBV7-6 and TRBJ1-1; no clear D gene. Germline CDR1 reads SGHVS; CDR2 reads FNYEAQ. V lost 4 bases and J 3 bases, leaving 9 bases between the germline ends. The CDR3 has 13 amino acids. The CDR3 loop reads CASSSGPYTEAFF. CDR3 nucleotide sequence: TGTGCCAGCAGCTCAGGCCCGTACACTGAAGCTTTCTTT.

This clone is a singleton in its sample. This chain uses TRBV11-3 with TRBJ2-3; 8 bases match TRBD1. The CDR3 is 15 amino acids. CDR1 SGHNT and CDR2 YENEEA come from the germline V gene. The V gene end was trimmed by 1 base and the J gene end by 4 bases; junction bases not matched to a gene: 4. DNA for the CDR3: TGTGCCAGCAGCTTAGGTGCAGGGGGCGCAGATACGCAGTATTTT. This encodes CASSLGAGGADTQYF.

The CDR3, as DNA: TGTGCCAGCGCCGACGGACAGGGGGCAGATCAGCCCCAGCATTTT. Protein product: CASADGQGADQPQHF. The chain recombines TRBV18 with TRBJ1-5, with 11 nucleotides matching TRBD1. The CDR3 runs 15 residues. The V gene end was trimmed by 8 bases and the J gene end by 5 bases; junction bases not matched to a gene: 8. Germline values: CDR1 KGHSH, CDR2 LQKENI.

The chain links TRBV12-3 or TRBV12-4 to TRBJ2-1; D remains unclear. V was shortened by 5 bases and J by 3 bases, with 8 bases between the two germline ends. This CDR3 has 13 amino acids. The CDR3: CASSRNNYNEQFF. The CDR3 nucleotides read TGTGCCAGCAGTCGAAACAACTACAATGAGCAGTTCTTC.

In its sample, this clone was seen once. The chain links TRBV3-1 (or the pseudogene TRBV3-2) to TRBJ2-7; unclear D gene. Germline-derived CDR1 and CDR2 are LGHDT and YNNKEL (reference sequence). The CDR3 sequence is 14 residues long. The ends were cut back, 1 base at V and 1 base at J, with 8 bases in the middle. The CDR3 spells CASSQGVSSYEQYF. The CDR3 DNA reads TGTGCCAGCAGCCAAGGGGTATCTTCCTACGAGCAGTACTTC.

This chain links TRBV25-1 with TRBJ1-1; D is uncertain. Between the trimmed V and J ends, which lost 6 bases and 5 bases, there was a span of 13 bases. Germline CDR1 and CDR2: MGHDK and SYGVNS. The length of the CDR3 is 13 residues. CDR3 sequence (DNA): TGTGCCAGCAGCACCGGACTTTTTACTGAAGCTTTCTTT. Amino acid sequence: CASSTGLFTEAFF.

This clone was recorded once. The chain carries TRBV6-2 or TRBV6-3 and TRBJ2-1; 7 nucleotides match TRBD1. The CDR3 totals 17 residues. V gave up 0 bases and J gave up 3 bases; unmatched junction bases: 8. CDR1 is MNHEY, CDR2 SVGEGT, per germline. The CDR3 nucleotides are TGTGCCAGCAGTTACTCCCACAGGGGCAGAATCTACAATGAGCAGTTCTTC. Translation: CASSYSHRGRIYNEQFF.

This clone appeared once. The J gene is TRBJ2-5, the V gene TRBV7-3; D may be TRBD2 (6 bases). The CDR3 covers 13 residues. Germline V gene sequence: CDR1 SGHTA, CDR2 FQGTGA. V lost 4 bases and J lost 5, with 11 bases in between. The CDR3 is CASSSPAGETQYF. In nucleotides, the CDR3 is TGTGCCAGCAGCTCCCCGGCGGGGGAGACCCAGTACTTC.

Only a few counts were recorded for this clone. The rearrangement joins TRBV7-3 to TRBJ2-2; 7 nucleotides align to TRBD2. With 2 bases clipped from V and 3 bases from J, the junction kept 6 bases outside the gene matches. This CDR3 comprises 16 residues. CDR1 is SGHTA and CDR2 is FQGTGA in the germline V gene. CDR3 coding DNA: TGTGCCAGCAGCTTAGTCAGGGCGGGAGACACCGGGGAGCTGTTTTTT. Amino acids: CASSLVRAGDTGELFF.

This chain uses TRBV5-4 with TRBJ2-2; D is perhaps TRBD1 or TRBD2 (7 bases each). CDR1 and CDR2 from the germline V gene are SGHNT and YYREEE (reference sequence). Between the trimmed V and J ends, which lost 4 bases and 5 bases, there was a span of 15 bases. The CDR3 totals 15 residues. This CDR3 is CASSGYRGGTGELFF. The DNA of the CDR3 is TGTGCCAGCAGCGGGTACAGGGGAGGGACCGGGGAGCTGTTTTTT. The whole variable domain, remainder taken from reference TRBV5-4 and TRBJ2-2, is ETGVTQSPTHLIKTRGQQVTLRCSSQSGHNTVSWYQQALGQGPQFIFQYYREEENGRGNFPPRFSGLQFPNYSSELNVNALELDDSALYLCASSGYRGGTGELFFGEGSRLTVL.

This chain connects TRBV6-5 to TRBJ1-1, with TRBD1 as a possible D gene (6 bases). This CDR3 is built from 15 residues. Trimming pared 1 base from V and 5 bases from J, leaving 14 bases between. Germline CDR1 and CDR2: MNHEY and SVGAGI. The CDR3 region has the DNA TGTGCCAGCAGTTACTGGCAGGGGAGGGGGACTGAAGCTTTCTTT. It specifies CASSYWQGRGTEAFF.

This chain joins TRBV7-2 and TRBJ2-4; 13 bases line up with TRBD2. CDR1 is SGHTA and CDR2 is FQGNSA in the germline V gene. With V trimmed by 6 bases and J by 4 bases, 9 bases remained unmatched. CDR3 size: 17 residues. CDR3 in amino acids: CASSLRLAGGGKNIQYF. The CDR3 DNA reads TGTGCCAGCAGTTTAAGACTAGCGGGAGGTGGGAAAAACATTCAGTACTTC. The full variable domain, its missing parts supplied by reference TRBV7-2 and TRBJ2-4, is GAGVSQSPSNKVTEKGKDVELRCDPISGHTALYWYRQSLGQGLEFLIYFQGNSAPDKSGLPSDRFSAERTGGSVSTLTIQRTQQEDSAVYLCASSLRLAGGGKNIQYFGAGTRLSVL.

J is TRBJ2-1 and V is TRBV11-1; no clear D. V lost 5 bases, J lost 2 bases, and 13 bases lay in between. The CDR3 extends over 15 amino acids. The germline V gene encodes CDR1 SGHAT and CDR2 FQDESV (reference sequence). CDR3: CASSRSGFTYNEQFF. The CDR3 DNA reads as TGTGCCAGCAGCCGTTCTGGGTTTACCTACAATGAGCAGTTCTTC.